The T cell receptor beta chain under discussion was sequenced for a study of monozygotic twins with inflammatory bowel disease. Using TCRalpha and TCRbeta cDNA, the researchers carried out two nested PCRs that lasted approximately 16 and 10 cycles. TCRdb re-called the 5' RACE reads and gives one entry per CDR3 protein, without DNA. The sample holds just under 45,000 distinct CDR3 sequences. The CDR3 totals 11 residues. CDR1 is MNHEY, CDR2 SMNVEV, per germline (reference sequence). Every single donor had an approximately 2.5 ml blood sample drawn. The sample comprised blood. The chain has TRBV27 and TRBJ1-2. This TCR was recovered from a human donor with ulcerative colitis or Crohn's disease, or a healthy co-twin of an affected twin (not recorded which). The CDR3 sequence: CASSFSSGHTF.